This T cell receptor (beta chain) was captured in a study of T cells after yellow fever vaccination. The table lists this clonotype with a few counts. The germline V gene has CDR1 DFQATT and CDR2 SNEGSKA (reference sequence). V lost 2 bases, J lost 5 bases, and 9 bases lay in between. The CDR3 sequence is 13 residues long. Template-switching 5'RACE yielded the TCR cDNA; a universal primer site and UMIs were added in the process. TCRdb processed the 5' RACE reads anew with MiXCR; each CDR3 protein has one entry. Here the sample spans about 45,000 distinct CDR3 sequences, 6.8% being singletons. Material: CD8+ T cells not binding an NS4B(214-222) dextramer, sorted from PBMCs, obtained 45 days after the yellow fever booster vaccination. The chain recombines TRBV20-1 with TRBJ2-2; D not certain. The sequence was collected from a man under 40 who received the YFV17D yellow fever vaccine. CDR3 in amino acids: CSARTSLTGELFF. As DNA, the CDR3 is TGCAGTGCTAGAACTTCTTTAACCGGGGAGCTGTTTTTT.